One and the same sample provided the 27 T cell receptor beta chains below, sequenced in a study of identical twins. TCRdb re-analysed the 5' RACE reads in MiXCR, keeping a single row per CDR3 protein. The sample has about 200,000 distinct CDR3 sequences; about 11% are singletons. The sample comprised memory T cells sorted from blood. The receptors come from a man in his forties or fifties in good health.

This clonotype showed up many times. In DNA form, the CDR3 reads TGTGCCAGCAGCTTCACACTAGCGTCTTGGGGGACCCAGTACTTC. Its protein is CASSFTLASWGTQYF. The chain links TRBV7-6 to TRBJ2-5, with 7 bases fitting TRBD2. This CDR3 region has 15 residues. The V and J ends lost 3 bases and 7 bases, in that order; junction bases with no gene match: 11. The germline V gene encodes CDR1 SGHVS and CDR2 FNYEAQ.

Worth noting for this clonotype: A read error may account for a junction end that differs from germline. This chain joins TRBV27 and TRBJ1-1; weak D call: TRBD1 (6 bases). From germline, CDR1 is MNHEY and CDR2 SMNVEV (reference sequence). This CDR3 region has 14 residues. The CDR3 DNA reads TGTGCCAGCAGTTCACGGGGGCGGAACACCGAAGCTTTCTTT. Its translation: CASSSRGRNTEAFF.

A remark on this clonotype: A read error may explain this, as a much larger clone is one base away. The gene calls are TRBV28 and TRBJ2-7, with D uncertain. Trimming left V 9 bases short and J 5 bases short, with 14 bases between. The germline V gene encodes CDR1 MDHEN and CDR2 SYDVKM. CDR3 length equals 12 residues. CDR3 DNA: TGTGCCAGTAAACGGCAGAGAAACGAGCAGTACTTC. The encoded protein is CASKRQRNEQYF.

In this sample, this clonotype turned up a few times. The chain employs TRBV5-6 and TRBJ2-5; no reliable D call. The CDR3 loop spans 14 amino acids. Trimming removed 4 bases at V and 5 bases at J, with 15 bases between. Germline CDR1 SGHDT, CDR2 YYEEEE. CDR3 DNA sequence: TGTGCCAGCAGCAGAGGTGGGCGTCGGGAGACCCAGTACTTC. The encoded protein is CASSRGGRRETQYF.

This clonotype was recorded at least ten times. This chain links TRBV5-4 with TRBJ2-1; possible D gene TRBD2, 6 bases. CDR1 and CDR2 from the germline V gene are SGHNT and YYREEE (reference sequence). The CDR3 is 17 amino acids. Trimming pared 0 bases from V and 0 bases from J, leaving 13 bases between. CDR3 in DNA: TGTGCCAGCAGCTTGGCGCTTGGGGGGAGCTCCTACAATGAGCAGTTCTTC. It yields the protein CASSLALGGSSYNEQFF.

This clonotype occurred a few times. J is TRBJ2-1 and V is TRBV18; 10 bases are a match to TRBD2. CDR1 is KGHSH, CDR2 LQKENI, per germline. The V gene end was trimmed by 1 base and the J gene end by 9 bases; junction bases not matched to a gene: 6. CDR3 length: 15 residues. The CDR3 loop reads CASSPRRAGGGEQFF. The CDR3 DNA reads TGTGCCAGCTCACCACGGCGAGCGGGAGGGGGTGAGCAGTTCTTC.

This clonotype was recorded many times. The DNA for the CDR3 is TGTGCCAGCAGCTTAGCCAGAGTAGCGGGAGATAGGCGGGGGGAGCTGTTTTTT. Translation: CASSLARVAGDRRGELFF. The rearrangement joins TRBV7-8 to TRBJ2-2, with 9 bases fitting TRBD2. This CDR3 has 18 residues. V trimming: 0 bases; J trimming: 8 bases; junction bases outside the gene matches: 13. The germline V gene has CDR1 SGHVS and CDR2 FQNEAQ.

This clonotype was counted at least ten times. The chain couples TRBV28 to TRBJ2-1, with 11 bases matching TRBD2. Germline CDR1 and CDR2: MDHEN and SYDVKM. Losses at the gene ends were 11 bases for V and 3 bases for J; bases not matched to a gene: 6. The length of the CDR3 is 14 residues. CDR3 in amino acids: CASCTSGSYNEQFF. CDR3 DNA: TGTGCCTCCTGTACTAGCGGGAGCTACAATGAGCAGTTCTTC.

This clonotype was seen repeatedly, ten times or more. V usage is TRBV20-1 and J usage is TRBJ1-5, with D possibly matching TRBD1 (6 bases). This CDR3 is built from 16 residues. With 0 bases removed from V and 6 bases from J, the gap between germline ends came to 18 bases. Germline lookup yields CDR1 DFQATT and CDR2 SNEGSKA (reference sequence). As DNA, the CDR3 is TGCAGTGCTAGAGACCCCGCACAGGGAACGACTCAGCCCCAGCATTTT. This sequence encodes CSARDPAQGTTQPQHF.

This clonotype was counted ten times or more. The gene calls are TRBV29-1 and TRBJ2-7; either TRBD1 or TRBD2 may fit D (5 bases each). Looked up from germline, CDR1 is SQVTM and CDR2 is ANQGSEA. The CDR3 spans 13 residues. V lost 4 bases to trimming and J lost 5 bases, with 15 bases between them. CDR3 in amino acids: CSVVRDRRDEQYF. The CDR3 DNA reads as TGCAGCGTTGTAAGGGACCGAAGGGACGAGCAGTACTTC.

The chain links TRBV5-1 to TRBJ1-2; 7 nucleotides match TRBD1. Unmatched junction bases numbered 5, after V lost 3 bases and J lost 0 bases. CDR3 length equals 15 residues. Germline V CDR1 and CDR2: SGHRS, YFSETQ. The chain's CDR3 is CASSWGQIANYGYTF. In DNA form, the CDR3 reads TGCGCCAGCAGCTGGGGACAGATCGCTAACTATGGCTACACCTTC.

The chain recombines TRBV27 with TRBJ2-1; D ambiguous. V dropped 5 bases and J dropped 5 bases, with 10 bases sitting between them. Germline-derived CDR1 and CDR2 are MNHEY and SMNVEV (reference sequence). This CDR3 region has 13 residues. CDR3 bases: TGTGCCAGCAGTCACCGACTGGACAATGAGCAGTTCTTC. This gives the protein CASSHRLDNEQFF.

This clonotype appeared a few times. DNA of the CDR3: TGTGCCAGCAGCCCAACAGGGGGCCGCAGGGAGACCCAGTACTTC. Translation gives CASSPTGGRRETQYF. The chain has TRBV7-6 and TRBJ2-5; 9 bases agree with TRBD1. Unmatched junction bases numbered 9, after V lost 5 bases and J lost 5 bases. Germline assignment: CDR1 SGHVS and CDR2 FNYEAQ. The CDR3 runs 15 residues.

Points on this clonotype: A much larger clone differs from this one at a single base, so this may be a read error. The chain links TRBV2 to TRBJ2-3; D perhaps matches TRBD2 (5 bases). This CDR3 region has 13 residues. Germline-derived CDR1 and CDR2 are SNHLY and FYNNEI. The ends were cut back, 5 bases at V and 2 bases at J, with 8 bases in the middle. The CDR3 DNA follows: TGTGCCAGCAGTAGAGGGCCCACAGATACGCAGTATTTT. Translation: CASSRGPTDTQYF.

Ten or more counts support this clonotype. The CDR3 here is CASSPLAGADTQYF. CDR3 sequence (DNA): TGCGCCAGCAGCCCGCTAGCGGGGGCAGATACGCAGTATTTT. The chain is built from TRBV5-1 and TRBJ2-3, with TRBD2 identical over 10 bases. CDR1 is SGHRS, CDR2 YFSETQ, per germline. Unmatched junction bases numbered 3, after V lost 4 bases and J lost 4 bases. CDR3 length equals 14 residues.

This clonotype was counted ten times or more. CDR3 residues: CSVGTGTSYEQYF. The CDR3 region has the DNA TGCAGCGTTGGGACAGGCACTTCTTACGAGCAGTACTTC. This chain joins TRBV29-1 and TRBJ2-7; 7 bases fit TRBD1. The V segment lost 4 bases and the J segment 4 bases; nucleotides outside the gene matches: 7. The CDR3 is made up of 13 amino acids. The germline V gene has CDR1 SQVTM and CDR2 ANQGSEA.

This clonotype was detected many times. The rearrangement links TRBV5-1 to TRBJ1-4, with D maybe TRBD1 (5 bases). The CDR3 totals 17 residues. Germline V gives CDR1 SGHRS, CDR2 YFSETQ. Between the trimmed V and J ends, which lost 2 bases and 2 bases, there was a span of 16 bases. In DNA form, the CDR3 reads TGCGCCAGCAGCTTCACTGGGGCCGCAGATACTAATGAAAAACTGTTTTTT. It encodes CASSFTGAADTNEKLFF.

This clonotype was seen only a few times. In nucleotides, the CDR3 is TGCGCCAGCAGCCAAGATCCGGGGGGCGCCGGCTATGGCTACACCTTC. Translating gives CASSQDPGGAGYGYTF. This chain uses TRBV4-1 with TRBJ1-2, with D perhaps matching TRBD1 (6 bases). Germline CDR1 is MGHRA and CDR2 is YSYEKL. CDR3 length: 16 amino acids. V dropped 0 bases and J dropped 4 bases, with 15 bases sitting between them.

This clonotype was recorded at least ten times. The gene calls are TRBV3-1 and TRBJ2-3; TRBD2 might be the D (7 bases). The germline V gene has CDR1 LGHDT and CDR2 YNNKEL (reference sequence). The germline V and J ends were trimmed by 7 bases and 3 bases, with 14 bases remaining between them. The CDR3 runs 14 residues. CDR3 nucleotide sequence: TGTGCCAGCACCCCGGGGGGCGGTACAGATACGCAGTATTTT. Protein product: CASTPGGGTDTQYF.

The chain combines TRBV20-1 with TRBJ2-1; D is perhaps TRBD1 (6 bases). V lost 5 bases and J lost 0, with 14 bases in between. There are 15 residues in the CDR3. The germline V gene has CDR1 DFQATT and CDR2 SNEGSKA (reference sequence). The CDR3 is CSASEEGVSYNEQFF. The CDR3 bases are TGCAGTGCTTCCGAAGAGGGGGTCTCCTACAATGAGCAGTTCTTC.

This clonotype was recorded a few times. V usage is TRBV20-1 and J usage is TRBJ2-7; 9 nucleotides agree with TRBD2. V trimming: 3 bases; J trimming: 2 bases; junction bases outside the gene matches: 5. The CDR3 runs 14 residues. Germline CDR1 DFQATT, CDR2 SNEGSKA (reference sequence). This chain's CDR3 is CSASRTSEAYEQYF. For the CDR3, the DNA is TGCAGTGCTAGCAGGACTAGCGAGGCCTACGAGCAGTACTTC.

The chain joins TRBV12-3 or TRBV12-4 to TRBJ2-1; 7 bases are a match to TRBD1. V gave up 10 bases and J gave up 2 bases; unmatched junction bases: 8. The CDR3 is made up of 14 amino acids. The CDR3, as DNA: TGTGCCACCGACCGGGACAGAGCCTACAATGAGCAGTTCTTC. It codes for CATDRDRAYNEQFF.

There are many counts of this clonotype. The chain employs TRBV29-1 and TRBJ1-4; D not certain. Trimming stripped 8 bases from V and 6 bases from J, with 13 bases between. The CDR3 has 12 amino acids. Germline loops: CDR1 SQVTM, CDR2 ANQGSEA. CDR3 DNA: TGCAGCTCACTGAACAGAGATGAAAAACTGTTTTTT. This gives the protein CSSLNRDEKLFF.

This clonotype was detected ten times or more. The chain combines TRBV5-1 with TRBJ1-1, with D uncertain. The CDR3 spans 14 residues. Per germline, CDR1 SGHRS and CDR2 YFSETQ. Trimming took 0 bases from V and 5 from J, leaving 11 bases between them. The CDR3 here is CASSLALDGTEAFF. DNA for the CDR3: TGCGCCAGCAGCTTGGCCCTGGACGGGACTGAAGCTTTCTTT.

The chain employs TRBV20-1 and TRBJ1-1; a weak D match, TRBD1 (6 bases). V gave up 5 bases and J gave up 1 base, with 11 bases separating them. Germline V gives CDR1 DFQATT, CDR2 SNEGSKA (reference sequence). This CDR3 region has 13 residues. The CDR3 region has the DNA TGCAGTGCTCTCGGGGGCGGGAACACTGAAGCTTTCTTT. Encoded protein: CSALGGGNTEAFF.

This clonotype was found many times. The CDR3 DNA reads TGTGCCAGCAGTTACGGCAGGTACAATGAGCAGTTCTTC. Its protein is CASSYGRYNEQFF. V is TRBV6-5 and J is TRBJ2-1; no reliable D call. Germline V CDR1 and CDR2: MNHEY, SVGAGI. V lost 2 bases, J lost 4 bases, and 6 bases lay in between. CDR3 length equals 13 residues.

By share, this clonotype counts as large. CDR3 sequence reads: CASSLRGGGSYEQYF. As DNA, the CDR3 is TGTGCCAGCAGTTTAAGGGGGGGCGGTTCCTACGAGCAGTACTTC. The J gene is TRBJ2-7, the V gene TRBV28, with D maybe TRBD2 (7 bases). Germline CDR1 is MDHEN and CDR2 is SYDVKM. CDR3 size: 15 residues. The ends were cut back, 2 bases at V and 1 base at J, with 12 bases in the middle.